This TCR beta chain was sequenced during a study of STAT3 mutations in large granular lymphocyte leukemia. Average productive template count per sample was 40,000 to 45,000. The assay was immunoSEQ multiplex PCR, and TCRdb's table has in-frame clones only and misses some. The table has approximately 25,000 clones, less than 95% seen once; the top ten hold more than 6%. Broader study findings: Variable sampling intervals and differing treatment regimens complicated linking therapy response to TCR clonal burden changes. Clonal expansion was inferred from samples taken at other timepoints. In T-cell large granular lymphocyte leukemia, about half of patients showed multiple immunodominant subclonotypes.

With respect to this clone: No antigen is known for it.

The CDR3 sequence is 15 residues long. Germline assignment: CDR1 SGHRS and CDR2 YFSETQ. The V and J ends lost 5 bases and 5 bases, in that order; junction bases with no gene match: 3. The gene calls are TRBV5-1 and TRBJ2-3; 15 bases agree with TRBD2. The receptor was derived from a man between 40 and 49 years old with T-cell large granular lymphocyte leukemia. Some clones in this sample may be carry-over from other donors' samples. The sequencing input was peripheral blood mononuclear cells. The CDR3 loop is CASSWTSGGGDTQYF. In DNA, the CDR3 is TGCGCCAGCAGTTGGACTAGCGGGGGGGGAGATACGCAGTATTTT. Supplemented by reference TRBV5-1 and TRBJ2-3, the full variable domain reads KAGVTQTPRYLIKTRGQQVTLSCSPISGHRSVSWYQQTPGQGLQFLFEYFSETQRNKGNFPGRFSGRQFSNSRSEMNVSTLELGDSALYLCASSWTSGGGDTQYFGPGTRLTVL.